This TCR beta chain was identified in a study of CD8 T cells in ankylosing spondylitis. Study-wide results and limits: There was reportedly significant enrichment of clones that were disease-linked in matched ankylosing spondylitis synovial fluid.

For this clonotype: Its antigen is currently unknown.

TCRdb ran MiXCR on the 5' RACE reads and lists one entry per CDR3 protein. The data hold over 75,000 distinct CDR3 sequences, with just under 9% observed a single time. The germline V gene encodes CDR1 SGHTA and CDR2 FQGNSA. Trimming left V 5 bases short and J 0 bases short, with 11 bases between. The CDR3 loop spans 14 amino acids. Sequencing input: blood, either unsorted or a sorted T cell fraction (not recorded which). The chain links TRBV7-2 to TRBJ2-7; D is possibly TRBD1 or TRBD2 (5 bases each). The TCR was taken from a male donor with ankylosing spondylitis or in good health (not recorded which). The CDR3 reads CASSRDASSYEQYF. In nucleotides, the CDR3 is TGTGCCAGCAGCCGGGACGCCTCCTCCTACGAGCAGTACTTC. The entire variable domain, with the rest obtained from reference TRBV7-2 and TRBJ2-7, is as follows: GAGVSQSPSNKVTEKGKDVELRCDPISGHTALYWYRQSLGQGLEFLIYFQGNSAPDKSGLPSDRFSAERTGGSVSTLTIQRTQQEDSAVYLCASSRDASSYEQYFGPGTRLTVT.